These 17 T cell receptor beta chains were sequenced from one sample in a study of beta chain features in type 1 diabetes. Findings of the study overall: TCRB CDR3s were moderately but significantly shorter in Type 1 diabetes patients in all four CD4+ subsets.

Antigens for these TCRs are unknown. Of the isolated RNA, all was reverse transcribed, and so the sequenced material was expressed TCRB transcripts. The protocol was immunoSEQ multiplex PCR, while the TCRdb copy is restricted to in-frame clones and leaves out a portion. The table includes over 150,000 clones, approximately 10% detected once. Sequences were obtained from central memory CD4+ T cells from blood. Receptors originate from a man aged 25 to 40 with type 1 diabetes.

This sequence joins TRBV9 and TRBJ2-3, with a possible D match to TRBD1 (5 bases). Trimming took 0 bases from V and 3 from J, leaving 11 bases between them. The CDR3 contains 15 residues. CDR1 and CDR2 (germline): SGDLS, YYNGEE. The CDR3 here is CASSVEQGRTDTQYF. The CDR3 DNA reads TGTGCCAGCAGCGTAGAGCAGGGTAGGACAGATACGCAGTATTTT.

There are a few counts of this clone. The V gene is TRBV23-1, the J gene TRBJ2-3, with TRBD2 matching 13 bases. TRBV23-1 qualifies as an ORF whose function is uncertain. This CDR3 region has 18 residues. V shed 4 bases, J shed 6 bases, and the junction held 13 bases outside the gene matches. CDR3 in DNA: TGCGCCAGCAGTCGACTAGCGGGAGGCCCGGCGTATGGGGATACGCAGTATTTT. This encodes CASSRLAGGPAYGDTQYF.

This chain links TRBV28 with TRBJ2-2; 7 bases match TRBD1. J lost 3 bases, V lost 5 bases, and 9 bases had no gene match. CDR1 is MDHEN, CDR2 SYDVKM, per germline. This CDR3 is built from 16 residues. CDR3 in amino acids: CASSLNRGADTGELFF. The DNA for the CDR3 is TGTGCCAGCAGTCTAAACAGGGGCGCGGACACCGGGGAGCTGTTTTTT.

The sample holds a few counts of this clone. This CDR3 reads CASSSGLAHNEQFF. The CDR3 coding sequence is TGCGCCAGCAGCTCGGGACTAGCTCACAATGAGCAGTTCTTC. The chain links TRBV5-1 to TRBJ2-1; TRBD2 matches at 9 bases. CDR3 length: 14 residues. Germline-derived CDR1 and CDR2 are SGHRS and YFSETQ. V trimming: 3 bases; J trimming: 5 bases; junction bases outside the gene matches: 3. Full variable domain (rest looked up from reference TRBV5-1 and TRBJ2-1): KAGVTQTPRYLIKTRGQQVTLSCSPISGHRSVSWYQQTPGQGLQFLFEYFSETQRNKGNFPGRFSGRQFSNSRSEMNVSTLELGDSALYLCASSSGLAHNEQFFGPGTRLTVL.

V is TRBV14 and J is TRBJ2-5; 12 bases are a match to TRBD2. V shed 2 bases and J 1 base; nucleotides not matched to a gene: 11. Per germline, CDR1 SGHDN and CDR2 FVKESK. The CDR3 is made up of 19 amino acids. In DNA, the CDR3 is TGTGCCAGCAGCCAACTTGGGTTACCGGGACTAGCGGGCCAAGAGACCCAGTACTTC. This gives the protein CASSQLGLPGLAGQETQYF.

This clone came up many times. The CDR3 region is CASSLGSGRAEQFF. CDR3 in DNA: TGTGCCAGCAGCTTAGGAAGCGGGAGAGCTGAGCAGTTCTTC. The chain is built from TRBV7-9 and TRBJ2-1; 8 positions match TRBD2. With V trimmed by 1 base and J by 9 bases, 5 bases remained unmatched. Looked up from germline, CDR1 is SEHNR and CDR2 is FQNEAQ (reference sequence). The CDR3 contains 14 residues.

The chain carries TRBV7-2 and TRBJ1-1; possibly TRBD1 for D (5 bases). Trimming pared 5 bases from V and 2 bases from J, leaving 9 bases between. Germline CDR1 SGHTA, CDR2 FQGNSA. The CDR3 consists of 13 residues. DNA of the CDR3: TGTGCCAGCAGCCAACAGGTAAACACTGAAGCTTTCTTT. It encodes CASSQQVNTEAFF.

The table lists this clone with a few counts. CDR3 sequence: CASTGTSVYEQYF. Written as DNA, the CDR3 is TGTGCCAGCACCGGGACTAGTGTCTACGAGCAGTACTTC. The V call is TRBV25-1, the J call TRBJ2-7; 8 bases fit TRBD2. The ends lost 7 bases at V and 3 bases at J; junction bases unmatched: 5. The CDR3 runs 13 residues. The germline V gene has CDR1 MGHDK and CDR2 SYGVNS.

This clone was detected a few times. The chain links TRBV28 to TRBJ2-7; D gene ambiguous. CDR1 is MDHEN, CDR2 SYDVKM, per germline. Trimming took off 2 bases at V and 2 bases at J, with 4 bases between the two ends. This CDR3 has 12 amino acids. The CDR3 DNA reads TGTGCCAGCAGTTTAGACACCTACGAGCAGTACTTC. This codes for CASSLDTYEQYF.

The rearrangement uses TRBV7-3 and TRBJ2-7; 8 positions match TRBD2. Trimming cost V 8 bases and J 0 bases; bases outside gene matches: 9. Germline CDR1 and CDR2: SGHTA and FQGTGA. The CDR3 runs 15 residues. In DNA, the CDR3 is TGTGCCAGCGGATATAGCGGGACGAGCTCCTACGAGCAGTACTTC. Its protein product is CASGYSGTSSYEQYF. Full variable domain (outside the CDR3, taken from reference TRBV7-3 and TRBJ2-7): GAGVSQTPSNKVTEKGKYVELRCDPISGHTALYWYRQSLGQGPEFLIYFQGTGAADDSGLPNDRFFAVRPEGSVSTLKIQRTERGDSAVYLCASGYSGTSSYEQYFGPGTRLTVT.

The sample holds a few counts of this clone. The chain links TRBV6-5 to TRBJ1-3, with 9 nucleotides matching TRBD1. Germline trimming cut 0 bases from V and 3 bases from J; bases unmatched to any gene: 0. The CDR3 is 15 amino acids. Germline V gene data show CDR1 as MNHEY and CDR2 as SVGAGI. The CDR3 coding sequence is TGTGCCAGCAGTTACTCGGGACAGGGTGGAAACACCATATATTTT. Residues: CASSYSGQGGNTIYF.

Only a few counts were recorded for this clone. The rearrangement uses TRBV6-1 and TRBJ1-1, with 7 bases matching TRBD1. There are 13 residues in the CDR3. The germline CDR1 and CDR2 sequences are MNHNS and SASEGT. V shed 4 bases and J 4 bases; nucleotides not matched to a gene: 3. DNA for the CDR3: TGTGCCAGCAGTGTTCAGGGGGGCACTGAAGCTTTCTTT. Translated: CASSVQGGTEAFF.

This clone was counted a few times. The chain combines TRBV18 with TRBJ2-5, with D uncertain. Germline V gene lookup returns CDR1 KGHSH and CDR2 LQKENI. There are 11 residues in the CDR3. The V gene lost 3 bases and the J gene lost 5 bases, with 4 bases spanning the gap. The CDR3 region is CASSPRETQYF. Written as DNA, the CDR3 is TGTGCCAGCTCACCCCGGGAGACCCAGTACTTC. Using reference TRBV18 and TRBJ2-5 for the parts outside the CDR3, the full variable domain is NAGVMQNPRHLVRRRGQEARLRCSPMKGHSHVYWYRQLPEEGLKFMVYLQKENIIDESGMPKERFSAEFPKEGPSILRIQQVVRGDSAAYFCASSPRETQYFGPGTRLLVL.

CDR3 region: CASSSGQSANYGYTF. CDR3 DNA sequence: TGTGCCAGCAGTTCGGGACAGAGTGCTAACTATGGCTACACCTTC. This chain uses TRBV28 with TRBJ1-2, with 7 bases that match TRBD1. Trimming cost V 4 bases and J 0 bases; bases outside gene matches: 5. The CDR3 covers 15 residues. The V gene's germline CDR1 is MDHEN and CDR2 SYDVKM.

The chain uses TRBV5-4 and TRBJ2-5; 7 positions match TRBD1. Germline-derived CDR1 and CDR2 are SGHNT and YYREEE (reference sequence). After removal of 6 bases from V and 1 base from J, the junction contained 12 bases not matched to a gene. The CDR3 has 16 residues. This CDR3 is CASTLRRAGGQETQYF. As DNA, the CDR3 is TGTGCCAGCACTTTACGTCGTGCAGGGGGCCAAGAGACCCAGTACTTC.

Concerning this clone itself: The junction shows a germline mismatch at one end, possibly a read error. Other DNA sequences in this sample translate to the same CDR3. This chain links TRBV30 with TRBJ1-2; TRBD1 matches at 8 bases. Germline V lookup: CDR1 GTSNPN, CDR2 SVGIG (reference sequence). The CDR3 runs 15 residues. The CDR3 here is CAWSVAGGANYGYTF. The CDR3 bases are TGTGCCTGGAGTGTCGCAGGGGGCGCTAATTATGGCTACACCTTC.

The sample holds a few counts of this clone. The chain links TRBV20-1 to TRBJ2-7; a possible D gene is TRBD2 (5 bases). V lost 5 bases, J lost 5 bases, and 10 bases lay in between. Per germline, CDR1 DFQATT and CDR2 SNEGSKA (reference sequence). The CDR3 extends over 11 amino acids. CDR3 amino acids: CSALGIDEQYF. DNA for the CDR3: TGCAGTGCTCTCGGGATCGACGAGCAGTACTTC.